The source of this TCR beta chain is a study of neoadjuvant nivolumab and ipilimumab in lung cancer. General study findings and limits: Only two of four nivolumab-treated tumors gained richness and clonality by surgery. Compared with tumor-adjacent uninvolved lung, resected tumors showed greater richness and clonality. Blood richness before therapy tracked richness in tumors resected after neoadjuvant therapy. Only a single major-pathologic-response sample was available for clonality analysis.

Produced via immunoSEQ multiplex PCR; TCRdb's table is partial and in-frame only. The top ten hold 2% to 2.5% of the sample, which has roughly 18,000 clones, over 70% seen once. Trimming at V came to 0 bases and at J to 6 bases, leaving 8 bases not matched to a gene. The CDR3 has 17 amino acids. In germline, CDR1 is SGHRS, CDR2 YFSETQ. With regard to this clone: What it recognizes is unknown.

The clonotype comes from an adult with non-small cell lung cancer. Source: peripheral blood, taken before neoadjuvant nivolumab, alone or with ipilimumab. The chain employs TRBV5-1 and TRBJ2-1; 11 bases agree with TRBD2. The CDR3 bases are TGCGCCAGCAGCTTGGAGGGTTTTAGCGGGAGGGTCAATGAGCAGTTCTTC. Its translation: CASSLEGFSGRVNEQFF.